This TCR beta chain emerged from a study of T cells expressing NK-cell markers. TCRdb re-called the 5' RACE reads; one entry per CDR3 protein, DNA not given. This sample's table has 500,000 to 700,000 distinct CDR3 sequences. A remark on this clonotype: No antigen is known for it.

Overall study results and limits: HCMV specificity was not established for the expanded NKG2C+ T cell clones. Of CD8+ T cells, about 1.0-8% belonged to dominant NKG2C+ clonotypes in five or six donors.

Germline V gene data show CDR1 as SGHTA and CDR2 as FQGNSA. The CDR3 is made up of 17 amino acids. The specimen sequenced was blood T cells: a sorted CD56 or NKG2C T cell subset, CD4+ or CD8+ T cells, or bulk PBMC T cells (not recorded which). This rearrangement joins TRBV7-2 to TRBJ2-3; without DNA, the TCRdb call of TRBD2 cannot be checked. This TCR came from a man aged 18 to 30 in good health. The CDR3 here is CASSASSGIVFTDTQYF. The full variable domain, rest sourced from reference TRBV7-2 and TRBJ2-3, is GAGVSQSPSNKVTEKGKDVELRCDPISGHTALYWYRQSLGQGLEFLIYFQGNSAPDKSGLPSDRFSAERTGGSVSTLTIQRTQQEDSAVYLCASSASSGIVFTDTQYFGPGTRLTVL.